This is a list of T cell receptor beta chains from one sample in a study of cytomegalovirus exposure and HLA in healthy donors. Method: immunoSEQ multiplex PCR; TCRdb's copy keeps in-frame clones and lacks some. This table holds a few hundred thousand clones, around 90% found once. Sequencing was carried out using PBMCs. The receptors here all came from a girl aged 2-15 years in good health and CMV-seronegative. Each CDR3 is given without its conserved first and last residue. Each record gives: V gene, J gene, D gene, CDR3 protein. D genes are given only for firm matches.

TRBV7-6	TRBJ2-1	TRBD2	ASSRSSGRSYNEQF
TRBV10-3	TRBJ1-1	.	ATRLTDLNTEAF
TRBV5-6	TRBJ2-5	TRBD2	ASSLVLAGVTETQY
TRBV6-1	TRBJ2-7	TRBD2	ASSVGGIGEQY
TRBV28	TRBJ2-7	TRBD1	ASSSHSGGAGQY
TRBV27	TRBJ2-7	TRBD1	ASSLTSGTGLYEQY
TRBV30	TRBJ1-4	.	AWSVRWGEPNEKLF
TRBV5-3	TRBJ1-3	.	ARSLRHLSGNTIY
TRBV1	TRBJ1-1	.	TSSSDWRGLNTEAF
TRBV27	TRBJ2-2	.	ASSSLGVNTGELF
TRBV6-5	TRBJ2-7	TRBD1	ASSYVGTGSYEQY
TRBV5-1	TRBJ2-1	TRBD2	ASTFWRGGDEQF
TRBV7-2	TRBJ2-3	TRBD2	ASSSNARLAGDTPY
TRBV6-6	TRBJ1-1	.	ASSYSRVNTEAF
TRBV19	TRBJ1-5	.	ASTMGAGAKPQH
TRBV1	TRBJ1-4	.	TSSHSNPNEKLF
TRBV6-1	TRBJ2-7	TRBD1	ASRRDRGLYEQY
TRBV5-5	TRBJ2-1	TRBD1	ASSWGDRGSYNEQF
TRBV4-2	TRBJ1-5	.	ASSQGQINQPQH
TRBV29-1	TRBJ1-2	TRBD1	SAPTGDYGYT
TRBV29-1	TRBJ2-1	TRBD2	SVVGGGVVNEQF
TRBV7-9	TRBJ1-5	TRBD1	ASSAQGTVGNQPQH
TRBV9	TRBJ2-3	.	ASSKAGDTQY
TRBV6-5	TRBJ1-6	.	ASSYEVNNSPLH
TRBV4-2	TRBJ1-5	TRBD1	ASSHADRDRGSRPQH
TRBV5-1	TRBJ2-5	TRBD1	ASRTGTGGEETQY
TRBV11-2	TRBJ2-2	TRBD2	ASSPVWTSINTGELF
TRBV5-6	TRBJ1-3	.	ASSLGAGNTIY
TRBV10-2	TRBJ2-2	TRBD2	ASKREGPNTGELF
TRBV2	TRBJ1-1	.	ASSEQGAGTEAF
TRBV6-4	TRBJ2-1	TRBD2	ASSGLAGHNEQF
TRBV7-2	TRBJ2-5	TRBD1	ASSLGDRDSETQY
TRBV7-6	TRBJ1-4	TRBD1	ASSLGPGQGNEKLF
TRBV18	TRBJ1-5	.	ASSEGGIGGQPQH
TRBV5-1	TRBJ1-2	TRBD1	ASSFSGTGGDGYT
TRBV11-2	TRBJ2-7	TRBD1	ASSFAGTGAYEQY
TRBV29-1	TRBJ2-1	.	SVDTGSSYNEQF
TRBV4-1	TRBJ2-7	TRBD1	ASSQAPRGTGVYEQY
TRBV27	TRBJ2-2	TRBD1	ASSFRDRGNRELF
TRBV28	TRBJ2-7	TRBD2	ASSLFPGGQRGQY
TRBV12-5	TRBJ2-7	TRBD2	ASAFSGGVGEQY
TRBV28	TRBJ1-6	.	ASSLPRMGGTLANSPLH
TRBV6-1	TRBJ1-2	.	ASRGGANYGYT
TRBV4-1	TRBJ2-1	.	ASSQSRSSPYNEQF
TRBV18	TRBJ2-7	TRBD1	ASSPTLDRGLEQY